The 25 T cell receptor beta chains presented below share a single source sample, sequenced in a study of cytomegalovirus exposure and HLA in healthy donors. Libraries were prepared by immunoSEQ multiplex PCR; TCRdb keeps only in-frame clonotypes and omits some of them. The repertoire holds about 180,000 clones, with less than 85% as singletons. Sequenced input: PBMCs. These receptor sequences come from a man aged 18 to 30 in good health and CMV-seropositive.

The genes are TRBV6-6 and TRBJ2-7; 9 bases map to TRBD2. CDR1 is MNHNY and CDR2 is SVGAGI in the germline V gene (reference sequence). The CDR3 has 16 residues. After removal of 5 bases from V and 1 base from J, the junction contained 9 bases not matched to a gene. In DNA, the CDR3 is TGTGCCAGCAGTACGCCGGGACTAGCTGCGTCCTACGAGCAGTACTTC. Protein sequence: CASSTPGLAASYEQYF.

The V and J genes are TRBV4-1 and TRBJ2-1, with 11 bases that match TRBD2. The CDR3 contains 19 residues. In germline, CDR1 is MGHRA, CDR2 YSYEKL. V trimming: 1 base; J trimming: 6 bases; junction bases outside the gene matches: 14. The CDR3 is CASSQGPGSGTSGTNEQFF. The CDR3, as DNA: TGCGCCAGCAGCCAAGGGCCAGGGTCAGGGACTAGCGGTACCAATGAGCAGTTCTTC.

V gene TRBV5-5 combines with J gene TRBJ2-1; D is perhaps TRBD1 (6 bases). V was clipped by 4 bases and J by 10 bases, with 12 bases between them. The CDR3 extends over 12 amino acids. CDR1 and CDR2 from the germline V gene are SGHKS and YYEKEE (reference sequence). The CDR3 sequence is CASSLQGGEQFF. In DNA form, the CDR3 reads TGTGCCAGCAGCCTACAGGGCGGAGAGCAGTTCTTC.

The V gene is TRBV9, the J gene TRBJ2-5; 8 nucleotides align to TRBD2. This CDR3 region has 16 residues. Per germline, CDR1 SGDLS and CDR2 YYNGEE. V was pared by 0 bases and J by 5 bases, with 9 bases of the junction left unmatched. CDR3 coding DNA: TGTGCCAGCAGCGTAGACTCGCGGGAGGTTACCGAGACCCAGTACTTC. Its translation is CASSVDSREVTETQYF.

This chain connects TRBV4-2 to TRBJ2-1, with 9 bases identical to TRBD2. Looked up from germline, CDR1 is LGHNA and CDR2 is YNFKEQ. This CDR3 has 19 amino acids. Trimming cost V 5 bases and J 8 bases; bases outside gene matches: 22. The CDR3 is CASSELRGSSGGLGHEQFF. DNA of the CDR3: TGTGCCAGCAGCGAACTCCGGGGGAGTAGCGGGGGCCTCGGGCATGAGCAGTTCTTC.

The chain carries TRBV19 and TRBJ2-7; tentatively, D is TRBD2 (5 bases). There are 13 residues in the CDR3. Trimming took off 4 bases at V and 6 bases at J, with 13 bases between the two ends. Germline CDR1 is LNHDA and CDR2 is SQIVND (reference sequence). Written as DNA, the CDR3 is TGTGCCAGTAGTACCCCGCCCCGGGGCGAGCAGTACTTC. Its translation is CASSTPPRGEQYF. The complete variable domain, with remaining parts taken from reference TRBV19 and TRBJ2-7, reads DGGITQSPKYLFRKEGQNVTLSCEQNLNHDAMYWYRQDPGQGLRLIYYSQIVNDFQKGDIAEGYSVSREKKESFPLTVTSAQKNPTAFYLCASSTPPRGEQYFGPGTRLTVT.

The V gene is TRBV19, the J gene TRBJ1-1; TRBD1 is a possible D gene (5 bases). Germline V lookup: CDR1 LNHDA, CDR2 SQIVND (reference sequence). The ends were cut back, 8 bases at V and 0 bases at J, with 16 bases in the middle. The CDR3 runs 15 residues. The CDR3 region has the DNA TGTGCCAGTCTCCGGCCAGGGCACATGAACACTGAAGCTTTCTTT. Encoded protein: CASLRPGHMNTEAFF.

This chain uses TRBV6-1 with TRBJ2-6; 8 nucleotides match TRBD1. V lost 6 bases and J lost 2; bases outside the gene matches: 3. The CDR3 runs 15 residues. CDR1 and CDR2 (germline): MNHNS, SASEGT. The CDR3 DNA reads TGTGCCAGCAGGCCACAGGGGGCTGGGGCCAACGTCCTGACTTTC. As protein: CASRPQGAGANVLTF.

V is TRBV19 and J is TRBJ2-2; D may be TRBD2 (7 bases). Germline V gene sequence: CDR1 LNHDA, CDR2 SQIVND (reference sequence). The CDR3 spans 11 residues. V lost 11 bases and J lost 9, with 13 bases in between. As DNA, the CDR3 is TGTGCCGGACCGGGGGGCCGGGAGCTGTTTTTT. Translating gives CAGPGGRELFF.

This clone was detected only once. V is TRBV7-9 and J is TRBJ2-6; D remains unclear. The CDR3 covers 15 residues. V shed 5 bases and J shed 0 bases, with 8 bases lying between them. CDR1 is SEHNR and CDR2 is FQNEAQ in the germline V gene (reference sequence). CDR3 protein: CASSALASGANVLTF. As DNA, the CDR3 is TGTGCCAGCAGCGCACTTGCCTCTGGGGCCAACGTCCTGACTTTC.

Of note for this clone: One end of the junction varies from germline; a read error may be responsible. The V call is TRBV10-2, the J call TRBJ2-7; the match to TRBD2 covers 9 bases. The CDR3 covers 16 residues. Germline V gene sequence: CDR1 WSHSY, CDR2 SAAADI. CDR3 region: CASSEYETSGSHEQYF. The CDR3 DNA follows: TGCGCCAGCAGTGAGTACGAGACTAGCGGCTCCCACGAGCAGTACTTC.

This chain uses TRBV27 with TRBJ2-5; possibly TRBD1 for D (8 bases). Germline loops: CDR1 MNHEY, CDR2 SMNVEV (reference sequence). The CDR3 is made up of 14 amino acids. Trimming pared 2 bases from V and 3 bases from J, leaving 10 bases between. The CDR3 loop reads CASSLTGGEETQYF. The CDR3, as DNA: TGTGCCAGCAGTTTAACAGGGGGGGAAGAGACCCAGTACTTC.

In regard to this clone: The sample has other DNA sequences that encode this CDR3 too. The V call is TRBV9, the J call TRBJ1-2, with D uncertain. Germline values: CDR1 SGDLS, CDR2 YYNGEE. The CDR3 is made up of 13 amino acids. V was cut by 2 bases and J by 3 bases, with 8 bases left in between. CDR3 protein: CASSVRGDYGYTF. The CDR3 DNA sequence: TGTGCCAGCAGCGTTCGCGGGGACTATGGCTACACCTTC.

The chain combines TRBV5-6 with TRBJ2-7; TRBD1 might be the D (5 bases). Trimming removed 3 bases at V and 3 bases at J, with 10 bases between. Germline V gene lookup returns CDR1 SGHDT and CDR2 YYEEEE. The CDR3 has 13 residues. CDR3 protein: CASSWQGIYEQYF. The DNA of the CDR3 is TGTGCCAGCAGCTGGCAGGGAATCTACGAGCAGTACTTC.

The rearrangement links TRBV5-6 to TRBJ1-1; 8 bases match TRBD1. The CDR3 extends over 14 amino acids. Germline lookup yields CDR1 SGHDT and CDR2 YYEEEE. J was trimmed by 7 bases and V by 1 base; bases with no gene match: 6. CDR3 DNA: TGTGCCAGCAGCTTGTTGGGACAGGTGCTTGAAGCTTTCTTT. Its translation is CASSLLGQVLEAFF.

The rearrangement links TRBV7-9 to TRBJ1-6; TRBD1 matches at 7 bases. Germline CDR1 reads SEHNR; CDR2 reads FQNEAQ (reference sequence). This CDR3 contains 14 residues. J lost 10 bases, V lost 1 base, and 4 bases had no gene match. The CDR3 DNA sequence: TGTGCCAGCAGCTTAGGACAGGGAACCTCACCCCTCCACTTT. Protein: CASSLGQGTSPLHF.

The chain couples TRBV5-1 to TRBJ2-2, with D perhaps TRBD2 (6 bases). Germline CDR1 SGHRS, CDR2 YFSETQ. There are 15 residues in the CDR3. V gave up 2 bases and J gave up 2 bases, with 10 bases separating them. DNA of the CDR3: TGCGCCAGCAGCTTTGAAGGGACTAACACCGGGGAGCTGTTTTTT. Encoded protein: CASSFEGTNTGELFF.

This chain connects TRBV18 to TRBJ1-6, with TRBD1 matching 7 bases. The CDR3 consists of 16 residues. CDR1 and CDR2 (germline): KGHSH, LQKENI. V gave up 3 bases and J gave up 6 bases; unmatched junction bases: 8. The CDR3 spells CASSPTATGPNSPLHF. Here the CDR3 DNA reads TGTGCCAGCTCACCCACCGCGACAGGGCCTAATTCACCCCTCCACTTT. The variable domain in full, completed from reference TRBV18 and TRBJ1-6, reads NAGVMQNPRHLVRRRGQEARLRCSPMKGHSHVYWYRQLPEEGLKFMVYLQKENIIDESGMPKERFSAEFPKEGPSILRIQQVVRGDSAAYFCASSPTATGPNSPLHFGNGTRLTVT.

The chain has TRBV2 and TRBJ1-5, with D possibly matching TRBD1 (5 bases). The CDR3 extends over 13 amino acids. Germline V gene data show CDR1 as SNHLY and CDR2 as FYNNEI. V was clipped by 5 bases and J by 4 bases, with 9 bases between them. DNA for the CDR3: TGTGCCAGCAGTATCGGGGGTAATCAGCCCCAGCATTTT. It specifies CASSIGGNQPQHF. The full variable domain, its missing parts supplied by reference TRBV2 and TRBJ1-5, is EPEVTQTPSHQVTQMGQEVILRCVPISNHLYFYWYRQILGQKVEFLVSFYNNEISEKSEIFDDQFSVERPDGSNFTLKIRSTKLEDSAMYFCASSIGGNQPQHFGDGTRLSIL.

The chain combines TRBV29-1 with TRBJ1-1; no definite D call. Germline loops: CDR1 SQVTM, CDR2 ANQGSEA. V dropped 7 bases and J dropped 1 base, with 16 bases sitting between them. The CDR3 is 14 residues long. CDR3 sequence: CSAQSRFGNTEAFF. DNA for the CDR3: TGCAGCGCCCAGTCCAGGTTCGGGAACACTGAAGCTTTCTTT.

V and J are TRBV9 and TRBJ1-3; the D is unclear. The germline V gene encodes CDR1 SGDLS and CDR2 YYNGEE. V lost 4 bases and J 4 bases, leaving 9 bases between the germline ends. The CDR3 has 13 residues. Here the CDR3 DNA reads TGTGCCAGCAGCCTTAGCCCAGGAAACACCATATATTTT. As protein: CASSLSPGNTIYF.

CDR3: CASSPEFGGGYGYTF. The CDR3 region has the DNA TGCGCCAGCAGCCCCGAGTTCGGGGGTGGGTATGGCTACACCTTC. J is TRBJ1-2 and V is TRBV5-1; a possible D gene is TRBD1 (5 bases). Germline lookup yields CDR1 SGHRS and CDR2 YFSETQ. The CDR3 has 15 amino acids. Trimming pared 4 bases from V and 5 bases from J, leaving 18 bases between.

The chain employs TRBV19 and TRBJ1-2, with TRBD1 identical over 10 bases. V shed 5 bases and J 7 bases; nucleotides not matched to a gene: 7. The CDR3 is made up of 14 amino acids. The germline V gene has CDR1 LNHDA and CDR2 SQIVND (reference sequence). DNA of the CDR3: TGTGCCAGTAGTCACGGGACAGGGGCTTTTGGCTACACCTTC. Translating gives CASSHGTGAFGYTF.

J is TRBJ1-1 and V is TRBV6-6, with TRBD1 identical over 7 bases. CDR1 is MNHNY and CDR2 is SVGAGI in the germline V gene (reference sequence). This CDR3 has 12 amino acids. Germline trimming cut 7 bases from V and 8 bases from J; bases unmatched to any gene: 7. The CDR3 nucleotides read TGTGCCAGCACTTCAGGGACAGCCGAAGCTTTCTTT. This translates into CASTSGTAEAFF.

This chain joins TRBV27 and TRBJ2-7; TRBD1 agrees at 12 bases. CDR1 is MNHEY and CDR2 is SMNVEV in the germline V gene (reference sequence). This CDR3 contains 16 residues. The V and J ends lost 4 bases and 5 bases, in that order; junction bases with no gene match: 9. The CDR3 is CASSYSPGTGGHEQYF. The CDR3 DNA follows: TGTGCCAGCAGTTACTCCCCCGGGACAGGGGGCCACGAGCAGTACTTC.